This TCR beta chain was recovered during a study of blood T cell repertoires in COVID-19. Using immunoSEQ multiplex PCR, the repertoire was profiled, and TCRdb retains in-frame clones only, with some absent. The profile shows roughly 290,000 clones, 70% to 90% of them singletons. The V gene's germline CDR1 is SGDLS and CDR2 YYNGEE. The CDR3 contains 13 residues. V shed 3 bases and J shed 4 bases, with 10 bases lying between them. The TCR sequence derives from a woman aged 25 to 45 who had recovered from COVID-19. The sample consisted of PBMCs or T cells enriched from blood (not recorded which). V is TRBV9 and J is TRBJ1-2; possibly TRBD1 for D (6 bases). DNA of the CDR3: TGTGCCAGCAGCGCGACAGGAGGCTATGGCTACACCTTC. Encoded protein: CASSATGGYGYTF.